This record looks at one T cell receptor beta chain sequence and its context. The antigen remains unidentified. V lost 4 bases to trimming and J lost 0 bases, with 12 bases between them. Germline CDR1 KGHSH, CDR2 LQKENI. This CDR3 has 15 residues. Genomic DNA constituted the template upon which TCR beta VDJ and CDR3 profiling was performed. TCRdb reanalysed the reads using MiXCR and keeps one entry per CDR3 protein. The sample has about 220,000 distinct CDR3 sequences, approximately 35% seen once. This specimen belongs to a study of CD8+CD57+ T cells in acquired aplastic anemia. Study information: Recorded DNA amounts for sorted CD4+ and CD8+ cells had an average of about 3.5 ug.

Findings of the study overall: Researchers reported that CD8+ Simpson's diversity was not significantly different in patients versus controls. Patients and controls shared twenty-nine CD8+ CDR3 sequences.

The TCR was taken from a human donor in good health, serving as a control. The chain combines TRBV18 with TRBJ1-1, with D possibly TRBD1 on 6 matching bases. The sequenced sample was sorted CD4+, CD8+, or CD8+CD57+ T cells (not recorded which) from PBMCs. The CDR3 coding sequence is TGTGCCAGCTCACGCGGACAGCTCATGAACACTGAAGCTTTCTTT. Translation gives CASSRGQLMNTEAFF.